What follows are 2 T cell receptor beta chains derived from one specimen sequenced in a study of response to subunit inactivated influenza vaccine. TCRdb ran MiXCR on the RT-PCR reads and lists one entry per CDR3 protein. The sample gives more than 500,000 distinct CDR3 sequences, 11% of which show up once; 11% is in the top ten. The data were also submitted as part of a second study, on T cells expressing NK-cell markers. Per that study: As the method of synthesis, 5'RACE template switching with UMIs yielded TCR beta cDNA.

The specimen comprised PBMCs from blood, sampled on the day of vaccination. These receptors came from a man aged 50-59 years who received an inactivated influenza vaccine.

This chain connects TRBV7-9 to TRBJ2-1, with 8 bases fitting TRBD2. The CDR3 covers 13 residues. Looked up from germline, CDR1 is SEHNR and CDR2 is FQNEAQ (reference sequence). V was pared by 5 bases and J by 7 bases, with 4 bases of the junction left unmatched. The CDR3 sequence is CASSRTSSNEQFF. The CDR3 DNA sequence: TGTGCCAGCAGCAGGACTAGCTCGAATGAGCAGTTCTTC.

This clonotype appeared a few times. The chain combines TRBV20-1 with TRBJ2-7, with TRBD2 matching over 7 bases. CDR1 DFQATT and CDR2 SNEGSKA come from the germline V gene (reference sequence). The CDR3 totals 14 residues. V was clipped by 2 bases and J by 5 bases; unmatched bases: 9. The CDR3 nucleotides read TGCAGTGCTAGATCACCAACTAGCGTCCACGAGCAGTACTTC. This codes for CSARSPTSVHEQYF.